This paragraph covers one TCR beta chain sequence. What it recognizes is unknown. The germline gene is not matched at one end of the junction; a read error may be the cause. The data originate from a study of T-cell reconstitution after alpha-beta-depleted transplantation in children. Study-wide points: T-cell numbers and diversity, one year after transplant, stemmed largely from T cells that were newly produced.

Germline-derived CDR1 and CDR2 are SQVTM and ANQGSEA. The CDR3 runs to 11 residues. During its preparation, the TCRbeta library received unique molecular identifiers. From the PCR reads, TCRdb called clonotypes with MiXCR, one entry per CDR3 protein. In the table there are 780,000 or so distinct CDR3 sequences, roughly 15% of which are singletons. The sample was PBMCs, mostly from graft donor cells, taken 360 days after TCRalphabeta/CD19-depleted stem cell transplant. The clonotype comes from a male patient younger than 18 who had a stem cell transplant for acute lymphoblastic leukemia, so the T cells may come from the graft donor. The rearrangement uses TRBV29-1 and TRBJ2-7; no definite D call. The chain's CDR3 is CSAESSYEQYF. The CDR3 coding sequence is TGCAGCGCTGAAAGCTCCTACGAGCAGTACTTC.